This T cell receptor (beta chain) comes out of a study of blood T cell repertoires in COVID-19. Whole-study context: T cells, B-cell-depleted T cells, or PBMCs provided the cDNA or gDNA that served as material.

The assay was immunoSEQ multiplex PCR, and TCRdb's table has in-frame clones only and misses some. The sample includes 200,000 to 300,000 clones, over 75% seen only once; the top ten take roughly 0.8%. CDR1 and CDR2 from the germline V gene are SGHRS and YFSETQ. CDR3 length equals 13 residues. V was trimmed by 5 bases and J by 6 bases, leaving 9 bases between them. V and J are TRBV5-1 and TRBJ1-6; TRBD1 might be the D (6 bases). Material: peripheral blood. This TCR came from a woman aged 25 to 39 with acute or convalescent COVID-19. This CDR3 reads CASRQGPNSPLHF. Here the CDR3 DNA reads TGCGCCAGCAGACAGGGCCCTAATTCACCCCTCCACTTT.